This entry is about one T cell receptor (beta chain). Germline V gene sequence: CDR1 MNHEY, CDR2 SMNVEV (reference sequence). The CDR3 is 14 amino acids. V lost 6 bases and J lost 7; bases outside the gene matches: 10. This sample is part of a study of blood T cell repertoires in COVID-19. Study information: Acute and convalescent COVID-19 specimens originated in the United States, Italy and Spain.

Per the study methods: Counts of nucleated cells, estimated from reference gene primer amplification, were obtained. Profiling relied on immunoSEQ multiplex PCR, and the TCRdb table lists in-frame clones only, not all of them. V and J calls and clone size are those listed in that table; D and trimming were worked out from the DNA. This sample has 300,000 to 350,000 clones, with 90% found just once. The J gene is TRBJ1-2, the V gene TRBV27; 8 bases agree with TRBD1. The sequence derives from a woman aged 40-49 years with COVID-19, enrolled during active disease. Input material: peripheral blood. Here the CDR3 DNA reads TGTGCCAGCAGGCAGCAGGGGGCTCAAAGTGGCTACACCTTC. It is translated as CASRQQGAQSGYTF.